This TCR beta chain emerged from a study of blood T cell repertoires in COVID-19. Looking at the study overall: Acute and convalescent COVID-19 specimens originated in the United States, Italy and Spain. PBMCs, B-cell-depleted T cells, or T cells provided the cDNA or gDNA that made up the material.

Per the original methods: Scientists estimated how many nucleated cells there were by amplifying reference gene primers. TCRdb keeps only in-frame clones here, not all; method: immunoSEQ multiplex PCR. That table gives V, J and clone size, and the DNA gave D and trimming. The sample shows about 65,000 clones, 83% of them seen only once. The V end was cut by 3 bases, the J end by 6 bases, with 9 bases between. Germline V gene lookup returns CDR1 SNHLY and CDR2 FYNNEI. The CDR3 spans 12 residues. In Seattle, patients joined the study during active infection and were tracked longitudinally. The sequenced sample was peripheral blood. The V gene is TRBV2, the J gene TRBJ2-7; D is possibly TRBD2 (6 bases). The source of this sequence is a man aged 45-60 years with COVID-19, enrolled during active disease. In DNA form, the CDR3 reads TGTGCCAGCAGTGATTGGAGGGGCGAGCAGTACTTC. As protein: CASSDWRGEQYF.